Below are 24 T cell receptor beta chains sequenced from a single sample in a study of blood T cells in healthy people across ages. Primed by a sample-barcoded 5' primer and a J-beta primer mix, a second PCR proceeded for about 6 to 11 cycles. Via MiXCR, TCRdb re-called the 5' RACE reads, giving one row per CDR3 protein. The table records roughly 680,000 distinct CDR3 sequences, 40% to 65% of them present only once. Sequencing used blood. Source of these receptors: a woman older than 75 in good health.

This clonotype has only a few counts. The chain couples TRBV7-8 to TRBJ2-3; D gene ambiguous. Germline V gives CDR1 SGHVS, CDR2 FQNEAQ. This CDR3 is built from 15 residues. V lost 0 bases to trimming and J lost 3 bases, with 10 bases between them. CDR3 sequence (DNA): TGTGCCAGCAGCTTAGCGATGGCAGGAACAGATACGCAGTATTTT. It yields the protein CASSLAMAGTDTQYF.

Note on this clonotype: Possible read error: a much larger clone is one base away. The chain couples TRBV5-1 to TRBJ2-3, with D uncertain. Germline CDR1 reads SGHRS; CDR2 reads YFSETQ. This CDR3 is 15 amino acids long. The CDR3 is CASGFGADSTDTQYF. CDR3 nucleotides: TGCGCCAGCGGCTTCGGCGCCGACTCCACAGATACGCAGTATTTT.

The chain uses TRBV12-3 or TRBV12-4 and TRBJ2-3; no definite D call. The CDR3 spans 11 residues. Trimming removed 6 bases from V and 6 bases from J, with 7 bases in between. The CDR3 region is CASSSYDTQYF. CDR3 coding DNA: TGTGCCAGCAGCAGCTACGATACGCAGTATTTT.

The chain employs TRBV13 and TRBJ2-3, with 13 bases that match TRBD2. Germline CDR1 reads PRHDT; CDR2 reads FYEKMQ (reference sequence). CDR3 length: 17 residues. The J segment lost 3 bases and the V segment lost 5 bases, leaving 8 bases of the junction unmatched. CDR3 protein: CASSTRTSGGGTDTQYF. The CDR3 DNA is TGTGCCAGCAGCACCCGGACTAGCGGGGGAGGTACAGATACGCAGTATTTT.

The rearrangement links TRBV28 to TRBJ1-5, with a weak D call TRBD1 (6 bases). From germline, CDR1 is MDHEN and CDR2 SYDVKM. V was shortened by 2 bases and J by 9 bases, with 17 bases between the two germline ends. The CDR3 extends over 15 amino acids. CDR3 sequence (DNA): TGTGCCAGCAGTTTAAGGACAGCCAGGGGACGGCCCCAGCATTTT. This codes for CASSLRTARGRPQHF.

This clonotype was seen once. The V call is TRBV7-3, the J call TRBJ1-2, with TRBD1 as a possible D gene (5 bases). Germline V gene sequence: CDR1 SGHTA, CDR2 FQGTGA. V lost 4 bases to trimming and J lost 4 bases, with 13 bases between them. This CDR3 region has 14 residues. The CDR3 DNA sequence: TGTGCCAGCAGCTCGACAGTTACCTCCTATGGCTACACCTTC. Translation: CASSSTVTSYGYTF.

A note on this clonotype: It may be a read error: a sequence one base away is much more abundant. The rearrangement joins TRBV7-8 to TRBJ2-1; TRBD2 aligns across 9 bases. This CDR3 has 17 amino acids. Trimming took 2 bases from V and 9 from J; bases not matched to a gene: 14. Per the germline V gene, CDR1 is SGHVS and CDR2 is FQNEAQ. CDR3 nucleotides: TGTGCCAGCAGCTTAAGGGGGATAGCGGGAGTTTCGAGTGAGCAGTTCTTC. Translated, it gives CASSLRGIAGVSSEQFF.

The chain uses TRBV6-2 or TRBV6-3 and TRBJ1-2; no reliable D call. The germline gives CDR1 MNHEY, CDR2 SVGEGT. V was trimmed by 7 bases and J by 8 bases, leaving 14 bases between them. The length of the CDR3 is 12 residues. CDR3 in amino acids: CASNYAPGGYTF. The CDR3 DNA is TGTGCCAGCAATTATGCGCCCGGCGGCTACACCTTC.

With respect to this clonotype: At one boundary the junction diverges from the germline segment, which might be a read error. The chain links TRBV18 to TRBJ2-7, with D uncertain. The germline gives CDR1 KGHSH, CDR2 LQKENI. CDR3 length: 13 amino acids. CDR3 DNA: TGTGCCAGCCCACCACCCTGGGACTACGAGCAGTACTTC. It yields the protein CASPPPWDYEQYF.

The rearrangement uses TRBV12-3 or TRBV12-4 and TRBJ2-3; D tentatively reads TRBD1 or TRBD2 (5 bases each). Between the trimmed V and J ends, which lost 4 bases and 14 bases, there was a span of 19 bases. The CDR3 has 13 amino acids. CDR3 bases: TGTGCCAGCAGTTGCGGGCAGGGAATTAATCGGTATTTT. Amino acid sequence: CASSCGQGINRYF.

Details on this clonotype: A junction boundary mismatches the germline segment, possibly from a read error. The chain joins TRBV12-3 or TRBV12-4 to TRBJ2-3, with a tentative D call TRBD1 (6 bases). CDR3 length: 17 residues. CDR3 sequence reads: CASSFGSQGILTDMQYF. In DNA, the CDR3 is TGTGCCAGCAGTTTTGGGTCACAGGGAATTTTAACAGATATGCAGTATTTT.

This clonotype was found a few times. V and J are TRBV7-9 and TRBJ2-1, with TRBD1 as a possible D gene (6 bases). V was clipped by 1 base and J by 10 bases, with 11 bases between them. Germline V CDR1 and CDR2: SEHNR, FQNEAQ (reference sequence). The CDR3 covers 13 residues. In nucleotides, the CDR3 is TGTGCCAGCAGCTTAGAGCAGGGGTGCGAGCAGTTCTTC. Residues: CASSLEQGCEQFF.

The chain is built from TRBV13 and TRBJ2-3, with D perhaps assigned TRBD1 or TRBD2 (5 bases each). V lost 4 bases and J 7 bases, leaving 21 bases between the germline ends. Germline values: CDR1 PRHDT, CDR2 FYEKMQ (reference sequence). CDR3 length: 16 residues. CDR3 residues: CASSSLSGTIINTQYF. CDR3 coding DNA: TGTGCCAGCAGCTCCTTGTCCGGGACCATCATAAATACGCAGTATTTT.

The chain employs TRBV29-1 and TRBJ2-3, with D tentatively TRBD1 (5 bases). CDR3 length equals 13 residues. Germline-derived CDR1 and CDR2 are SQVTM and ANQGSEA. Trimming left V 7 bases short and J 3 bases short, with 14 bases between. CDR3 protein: CSAQMTETDTQYF. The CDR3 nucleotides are TGCAGCGCGCAAATGACAGAAACAGATACGCAGTATTTT.

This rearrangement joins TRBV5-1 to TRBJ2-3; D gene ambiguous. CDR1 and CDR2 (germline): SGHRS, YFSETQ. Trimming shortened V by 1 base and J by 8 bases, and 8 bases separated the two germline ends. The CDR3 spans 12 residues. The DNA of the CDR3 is TGCGCCAGCAGCTTGAAGTTTGGTACGCAGTATTTT. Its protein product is CASSLKFGTQYF.

The CDR3 DNA sequence: TGTGCCAGCAGCCTAGCGGGGGGTATCACAGATACGCAGTATTTT. Translated: CASSLAGGITDTQYF. The chain has TRBV12-3 or TRBV12-4 and TRBJ2-3; 11 positions agree with TRBD2. J was trimmed by 2 bases and V by 6 bases; bases with no gene match: 4. This CDR3 region has 15 residues.

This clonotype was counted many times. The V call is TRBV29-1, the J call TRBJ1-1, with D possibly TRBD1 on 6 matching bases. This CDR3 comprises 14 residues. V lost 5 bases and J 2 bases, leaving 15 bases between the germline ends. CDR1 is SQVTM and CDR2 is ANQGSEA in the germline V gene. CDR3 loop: CSVRGLGGNTEAFF. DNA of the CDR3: TGCAGCGTTCGGGGGTTAGGGGGAAACACTGAAGCTTTCTTT. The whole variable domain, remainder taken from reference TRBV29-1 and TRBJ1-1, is SAVISQKPSRDICQRGTSLTIQCQVDSQVTMMFWYRQQPGQSLTLIATANQGSEATYESGFVIDKFPISRPNLTFSTLTVSNMSPEDSSIYLCSVRGLGGNTEAFFGQGTRLTVV.

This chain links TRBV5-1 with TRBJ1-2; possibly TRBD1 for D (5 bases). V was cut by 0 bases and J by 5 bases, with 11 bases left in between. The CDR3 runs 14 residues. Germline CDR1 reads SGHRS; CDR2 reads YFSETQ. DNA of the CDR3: TGCGCCAGCAGCTTGGAGGGGCTGACGTATGGCTACACCTTC. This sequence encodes CASSLEGLTYGYTF.

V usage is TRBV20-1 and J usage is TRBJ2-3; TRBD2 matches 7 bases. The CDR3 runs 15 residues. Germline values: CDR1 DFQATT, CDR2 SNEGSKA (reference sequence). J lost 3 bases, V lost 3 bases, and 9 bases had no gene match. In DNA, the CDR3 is TGCAGTGCTAGGGGGACTACCCAGAAAACAGATACGCAGTATTTT. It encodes CSARGTTQKTDTQYF.

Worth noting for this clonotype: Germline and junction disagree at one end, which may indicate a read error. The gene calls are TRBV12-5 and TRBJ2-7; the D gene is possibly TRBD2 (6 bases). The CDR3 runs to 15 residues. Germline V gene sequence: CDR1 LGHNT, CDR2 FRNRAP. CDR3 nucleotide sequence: TGTGCTAGTGGTTTAATAGAGTCGGGAGCCTACGGGCAGTACTTC. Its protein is CASGLIESGAYGQYF.

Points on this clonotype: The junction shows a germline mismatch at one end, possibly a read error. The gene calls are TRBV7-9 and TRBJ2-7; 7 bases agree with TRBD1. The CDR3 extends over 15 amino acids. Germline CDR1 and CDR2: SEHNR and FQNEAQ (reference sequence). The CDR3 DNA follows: TGTACCAGCAGCTACCGAGGACAGGCGACTTACGAGCAGTACTTC. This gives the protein CTSSYRGQATYEQYF.

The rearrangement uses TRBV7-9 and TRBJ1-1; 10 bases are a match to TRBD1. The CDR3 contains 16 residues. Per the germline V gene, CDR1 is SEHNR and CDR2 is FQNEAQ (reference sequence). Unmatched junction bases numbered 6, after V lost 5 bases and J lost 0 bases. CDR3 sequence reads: CASSPDRGRLNTEAFF. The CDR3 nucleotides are TGTGCCAGCAGCCCTGACAGGGGGCGATTGAACACTGAAGCTTTCTTT.

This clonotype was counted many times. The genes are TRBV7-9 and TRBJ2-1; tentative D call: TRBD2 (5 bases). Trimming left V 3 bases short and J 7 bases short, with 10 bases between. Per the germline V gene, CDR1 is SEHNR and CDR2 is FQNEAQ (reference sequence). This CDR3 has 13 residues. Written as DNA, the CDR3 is TGTGCCAGCAGCTTCCAATCGGGGAATGAGCAGTTCTTC. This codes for CASSFQSGNEQFF.

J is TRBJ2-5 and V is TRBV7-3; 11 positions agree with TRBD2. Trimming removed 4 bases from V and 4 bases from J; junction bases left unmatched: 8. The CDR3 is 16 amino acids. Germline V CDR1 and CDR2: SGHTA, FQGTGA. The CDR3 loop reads CASSSLAGGRGETQYF. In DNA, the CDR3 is TGTGCCAGCAGCTCCTTAGCGGGGGGGCGGGGAGAGACCCAGTACTTC.